The text below deals with one T cell receptor (beta chain). Its antigen remains unknown. The PCR was carried out with 60 Vbeta primers and 13 Jbeta primers. The repertoire was sequenced with immunoSEQ multiplex PCR; TCRdb's copy has only in-frame clones and lacks some. Of around 94,000 clones in the sample, about 77% were seen once. The data are from a study of cytomegalovirus exposure and HLA in healthy donors. The study's findings and limits: A later analysis, which compared TCR beta chains of equal frequency, found the HLA-associated ones more clonally expanded. A cluster of highly shared sequence variants was likely a sequencing artifact.

Sequencing used PBMCs. This clonotype was obtained from a woman aged 40 to 50 in good health and CMV-seronegative.

CDR3 sequence (DNA): TGCGCCAGCAGCCAAGAACGGAGGGGATCCTACGAGCAGTACTTC. Its translation: CASSQERRGSYEQYF. The chain couples TRBV4-3 to TRBJ2-7, with a weak D call TRBD2 (6 bases). V lost 0 bases, J lost 1 base, and 10 bases lay in between. Germline CDR1 reads LGHNA; CDR2 reads YSLEER. The CDR3 loop spans 15 amino acids.